Shown below are 21 T cell receptor beta chains from a single sample sequenced in a study of T cell responses to AZD1222 COVID-19 vaccine. The protocol was immunoSEQ multiplex PCR, while the TCRdb copy is restricted to in-frame clones and leaves out a portion. The sample holds approximately 100,000 clones; about 94% are singletons and the top ten take 2.2%. Sequencing used peripheral blood, obtained on day 0 of AZD1222 vaccination. The receptor source for this set is an adult in good health.

This clone was seen a handful of times. The V call is TRBV5-1, the J call TRBJ1-6; 7 bases are shared with TRBD1. The V gene end was trimmed by 4 bases and the J gene end by 4 bases; junction bases not matched to a gene: 11. CDR1 and CDR2 (germline): SGHRS, YFSETQ. This CDR3 region has 17 residues. Here the CDR3 reads CASSRQTGASYNSPLHF. The CDR3 DNA follows: TGCGCCAGCAGCCGACAAACAGGGGCAAGTTATAATTCACCCCTCCACTTT.

The gene calls are TRBV4-1 and TRBJ1-2; 7 nucleotides agree with TRBD1. This CDR3 spans 15 amino acids. The junction had 7 bases not matched to a gene; V was cut back by 1 base and J by 5 bases. In germline, CDR1 is MGHRA, CDR2 YSYEKL. Written as DNA, the CDR3 is TGCGCCAGCAGCCAAGTGCGCGGGACAGCGTATGGCTACACCTTC. Translated: CASSQVRGTAYGYTF.

This clone was recorded once. The V and J genes are TRBV5-1 and TRBJ1-1; TRBD1 matches at 11 bases. Germline CDR1 SGHRS, CDR2 YFSETQ. The CDR3 is 16 amino acids. V lost 2 bases and J lost 4; bases outside the gene matches: 7. CDR3 DNA: TGCGCCAGCAGCTTCTCCGGGACAGGGGGTGGCACTGAAGCTTTCTTT. It yields the protein CASSFSGTGGGTEAFF.

This clone appeared once. V usage is TRBV2 and J usage is TRBJ2-7; no clear D gene. CDR3 length: 14 amino acids. V lost 8 bases, J lost 7 bases, and 21 bases lay in between. The germline V gene encodes CDR1 SNHLY and CDR2 FYNNEI. CDR3 DNA sequence: TGTGCCAGCCACCAAATCACTCAAGTTGGGGAGCAGTACTTC. It is translated as CASHQITQVGEQYF.

V is TRBV6-5 and J is TRBJ2-1; the D gene could be TRBD1 or TRBD2 (5 bases each). This CDR3 has 15 residues. Germline V gives CDR1 MNHEY, CDR2 SVGAGI. With 4 bases removed from V and 3 bases from J, the gap between germline ends came to 13 bases. Here the CDR3 reads CASSWGTGLYNEQFF. DNA of the CDR3: TGTGCCAGCAGTTGGGGGACGGGTCTCTACAATGAGCAGTTCTTC.

This rearrangement joins TRBV6-5 to TRBJ1-6, with D possibly TRBD1 on 6 matching bases. V shed 0 bases and J shed 9 bases, with 15 bases lying between them. From germline, CDR1 is MNHEY and CDR2 SVGAGI. CDR3 length: 16 amino acids. CDR3 bases: TGTGCCAGCAGTTACTCGACCGGGACATTGAGTTCACCCCTCCACTTT. This sequence encodes CASSYSTGTLSSPLHF.

The chain employs TRBV2 and TRBJ1-1; a weak D match, TRBD1 (5 bases). The CDR3 consists of 13 residues. The germline V gene has CDR1 SNHLY and CDR2 FYNNEI. V was pared by 6 bases and J by 2 bases, with 10 bases between. Here the CDR3 DNA reads TGTGCCAGCAGACTGACAGCAAACACTGAAGCTTTCTTT. Its translation: CASRLTANTEAFF.

The rearrangement uses TRBV10-2 and TRBJ1-1; D is unclear. Trimming took off 4 bases at V and 0 bases at J, with 12 bases between the two ends. From germline, CDR1 is WSHSY and CDR2 SAAADI. There are 15 residues in the CDR3. The CDR3 DNA sequence: TGCGCCAGCAGTGCCTGGAGGATAATGAACACTGAAGCTTTCTTT. It is translated as CASSAWRIMNTEAFF.

Points on this clone: Other DNA sequences from this sample encode an identical CDR3 as well. This chain connects TRBV5-1 to TRBJ2-5; the match to TRBD1 covers 7 bases. V gave up 0 bases and J gave up 5 bases; unmatched junction bases: 1. The CDR3 length is 13 residues. Germline-derived CDR1 and CDR2 are SGHRS and YFSETQ. CDR3 in DNA: TGCGCCAGCAGCTTGGGAGGGGGCGAGACCCAGTACTTC. Translation gives CASSLGGGETQYF.

The chain has TRBV4-3 and TRBJ2-1; D is undetermined. The germline V and J ends were trimmed by 2 bases and 0 bases, with 11 bases remaining between them. The CDR3 length is 16 residues. The germline CDR1 and CDR2 sequences are LGHNA and YSLEER. The CDR3 sequence is CASSQNMGSSYNEQFF. The CDR3 region has the DNA TGCGCCAGCAGCCAAAACATGGGATCCTCCTACAATGAGCAGTTCTTC.

The chain recombines TRBV12-3 or TRBV12-4 with TRBJ1-2; D is undetermined. V was clipped by 2 bases and J by 2 bases, with 6 bases between them. The CDR3 extends over 13 amino acids. The CDR3, as DNA: TGTGCCAGCAGTTTATCGGCGAACTATGGCTACACCTTC. The encoded protein is CASSLSANYGYTF.

The CDR3 nucleotides are TGCGCCAGCAGCTGGACTTCGGGCTCTGGGGCCAACGTCCTGACTTTC. Its translation is CASSWTSGSGANVLTF. This chain uses TRBV5-1 with TRBJ2-6, with D possibly TRBD2 on 5 matching bases. Germline V gene sequence: CDR1 SGHRS, CDR2 YFSETQ. This CDR3 contains 16 residues. V lost 3 bases and J 0 bases, leaving 10 bases between the germline ends. Based on the CDR3 plus reference TRBV5-1 and TRBJ2-6, the full variable domain is KAGVTQTPRYLIKTRGQQVTLSCSPISGHRSVSWYQQTPGQGLQFLFEYFSETQRNKGNFPGRFSGRQFSNSRSEMNVSTLELGDSALYLCASSWTSGSGANVLTFGAGSRLTVL.

The V gene is TRBV5-1, the J gene TRBJ2-1; no definite D call. Trimming left V 5 bases short and J 10 bases short, with 16 bases between. There are 13 residues in the CDR3. Germline values: CDR1 SGHRS, CDR2 YFSETQ. The DNA of the CDR3 is TGCGCCAGCAGTCGTGGAATGATGGAGGAGCAGTTCTTC. The encoded protein is CASSRGMMEEQFF.

The chain uses TRBV4-1 and TRBJ2-1; TRBD2 matches at 9 bases. The CDR3 loop spans 15 amino acids. J was trimmed by 8 bases and V by 1 base; bases with no gene match: 6. Germline V gives CDR1 MGHRA, CDR2 YSYEKL. The chain's CDR3 is CASSQGLAGNDEQFF. CDR3 bases: TGCGCCAGCAGCCAAGGGCTAGCGGGGAACGATGAGCAGTTCTTC.

In DNA, the CDR3 is TGTGCCAGCAGCGGTTTTACGATCCCAGATACGCAGTATTTT. This gives the protein CASSGFTIPDTQYF. J is TRBJ2-3 and V is TRBV2, with D uncertain. V dropped 6 bases and J dropped 4 bases, with 14 bases sitting between them. This CDR3 is 14 amino acids long. Germline V gives CDR1 SNHLY, CDR2 FYNNEI.

This chain links TRBV5-1 with TRBJ2-7; D uncertain. The germline gives CDR1 SGHRS, CDR2 YFSETQ. This CDR3 has 13 residues. V was trimmed by 2 bases and J by 2 bases, leaving 8 bases between them. DNA for the CDR3: TGCGCCAGCAGCTTAAGCTTGACCTACGAGCAGTACTTC. Amino acids: CASSLSLTYEQYF.

This rearrangement joins TRBV6-5 to TRBJ1-4; the match to TRBD1 covers 7 bases. The CDR3 contains 15 residues. Looked up from germline, CDR1 is MNHEY and CDR2 is SVGAGI. The trim removed 6 bases at V and 8 bases at J, leaving 12 bases unmatched. CDR3 protein: CASSSDRVNREKLFF. CDR3 DNA sequence: TGTGCCAGCAGCTCCGACAGGGTTAATCGGGAAAAACTGTTTTTT.

CDR3 loop: CASSPAGGAESPLHF. In DNA form, the CDR3 reads TGTGCCAGCAGTCCCGCCGGGGGCGCTGAATCACCCCTCCACTTT. This rearrangement joins TRBV28 to TRBJ1-6, with a tentative D call TRBD1 (6 bases). The length of the CDR3 is 15 residues. The germline V gene encodes CDR1 MDHEN and CDR2 SYDVKM. Trimming stripped 5 bases from V and 10 bases from J, with 18 bases between.

The chain has TRBV6-2 or TRBV6-3 and TRBJ1-5, with 7 bases fitting TRBD1. CDR1 is MNHEY, CDR2 SVGEGT, per germline. V trimming: 4 bases; J trimming: 4 bases; junction bases outside the gene matches: 4. The CDR3 has 14 amino acids. The CDR3 here is CASSWDSRNQPQHF. CDR3 in DNA: TGTGCCAGCAGTTGGGACAGTCGAAATCAGCCCCAGCATTTT.

The DNA for the CDR3 is TGTGCCACACATATGGCCGTGAACACTGAAGCTTTCTTT. Translation gives CATHMAVNTEAFF. V is TRBV2 and J is TRBJ1-1; no definite D call. Germline CDR1 SNHLY, CDR2 FYNNEI. Trimming removed 10 bases at V and 0 bases at J, with 12 bases between. This CDR3 is 13 amino acids long.

The V gene is TRBV6-5, the J gene TRBJ1-2; a possible D gene is TRBD1 (5 bases). The CDR3 is 15 residues long. V was cut by 0 bases and J by 1 base, with 9 bases left in between. The germline V gene encodes CDR1 MNHEY and CDR2 SVGAGI. The CDR3 DNA follows: TGTGCCAGCAGTTACTCGGCGGGGGTTAACTATGGCTACACCTTC. Its protein product is CASSYSAGVNYGYTF.